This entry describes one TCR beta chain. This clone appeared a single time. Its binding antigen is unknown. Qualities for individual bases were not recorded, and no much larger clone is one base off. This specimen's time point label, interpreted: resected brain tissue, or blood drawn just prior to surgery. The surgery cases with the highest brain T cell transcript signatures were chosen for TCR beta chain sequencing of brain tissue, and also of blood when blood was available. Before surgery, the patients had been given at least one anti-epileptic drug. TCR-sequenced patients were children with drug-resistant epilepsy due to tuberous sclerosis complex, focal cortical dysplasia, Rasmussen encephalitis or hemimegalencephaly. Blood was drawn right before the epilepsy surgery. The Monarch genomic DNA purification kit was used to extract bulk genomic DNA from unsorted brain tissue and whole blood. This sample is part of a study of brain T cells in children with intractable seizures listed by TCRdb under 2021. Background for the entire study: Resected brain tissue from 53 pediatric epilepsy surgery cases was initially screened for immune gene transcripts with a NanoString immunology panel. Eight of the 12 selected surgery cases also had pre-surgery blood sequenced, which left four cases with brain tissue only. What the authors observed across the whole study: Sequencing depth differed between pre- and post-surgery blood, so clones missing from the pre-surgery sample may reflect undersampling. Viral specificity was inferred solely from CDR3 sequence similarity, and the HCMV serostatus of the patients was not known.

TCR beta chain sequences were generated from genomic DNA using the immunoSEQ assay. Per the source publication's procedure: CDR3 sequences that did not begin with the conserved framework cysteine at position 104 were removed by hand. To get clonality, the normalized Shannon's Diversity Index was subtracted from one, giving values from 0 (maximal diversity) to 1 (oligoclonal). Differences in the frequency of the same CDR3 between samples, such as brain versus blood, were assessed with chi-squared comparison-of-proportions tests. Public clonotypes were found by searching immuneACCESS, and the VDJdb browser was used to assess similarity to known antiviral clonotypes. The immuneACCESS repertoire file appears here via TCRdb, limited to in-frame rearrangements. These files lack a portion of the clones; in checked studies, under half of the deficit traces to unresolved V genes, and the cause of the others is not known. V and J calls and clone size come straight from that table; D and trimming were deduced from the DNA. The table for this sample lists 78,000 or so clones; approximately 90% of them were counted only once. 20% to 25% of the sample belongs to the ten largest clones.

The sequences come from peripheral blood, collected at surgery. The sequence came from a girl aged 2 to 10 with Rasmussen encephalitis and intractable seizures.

In nucleotide form, the sequence is TGTGCCGGCAAGGGGGACAGCGCCCCCTCTGGGGCCAACGTCCTGACTTTC. The encoded protein is CAGKGDSAPSGANVLTF. The chain joins TRBV30 to TRBJ2-6, and 7 bases in between align with TRBD1. CDR3 length: 17 amino acids, cysteine to phenylalanine. Here the CDR3 DNA is all that survives: 51 bases in frame from base 1. CDR1 and CDR2 (GTSNPN, SVGIG) derive from the germline V gene (reference sequence). Relative to germline, V is missing 8 bases and J is missing 0 bases, with 13 bases of the junction outside any gene match.